A selection of T cell receptor beta chains follows, all from one sample in a study of long-term antiretroviral therapy in people with HIV. Sequencing used immunoSEQ multiplex PCR; TCRdb keeps in-frame clones, though not all of them. The table lists roughly 28,000 clones, nearly 95% of them singletons. This sample comprised unsorted PBMCs, obtained 6.2 years after starting antiretroviral therapy. The receptors shown here come from a middle-aged man with HIV. The CDR3 runs from the conserved cysteine through the conserved F or W. The D gene is left open where the match is weak. Rows give clone size only sometimes, using once, few, many, or a class for an expanded clone.

size	V	D	J	CDR3	DNA
NA	TRBV11-2	NA	TRBJ1-1	CASNEGRDLNTEAFF	TGTGCCAGCAACGAAGGGAGAGACCTGAACACTGAAGCTTTCTTT
NA	TRBV9	TRBD2	TRBJ2-7	CASSPGGGGYEQYF	TGTGCCAGCAGCCCCGGGGGGGGCGGCTACGAGCAGTACTTC
once	TRBV4-1	NA	TRBJ2-5	CASSPSGWDQETQYF	TGCGCCAGCAGCCCTTCTGGTTGGGACCAAGAGACCCAGTACTTC
NA	TRBV7-3	NA	TRBJ2-2	CASSQTTSGELFF	TGTGCCAGCAGCCAGACTACGTCCGGGGAGCTGTTTTTT
NA	TRBV2	NA	TRBJ1-4	CASRNGRTNEKLFF	TGTGCCAGCCGAAATGGTAGGACTAATGAAAAACTGTTTTTT
few	TRBV28	TRBD1	TRBJ1-2	CASSRTGGDQGYTF	TGTGCCAGCAGTCGGACAGGGGGCGACCAAGGCTACACCTTC
NA	TRBV6-6	TRBD1	TRBJ1-1	CASSHHDRETEAFF	TGTGCCAGCAGTCACCATGACAGGGAGACTGAAGCTTTCTTT
once	TRBV7-7	TRBD2	TRBJ2-3	CASSLARGDTQYF	TGTGCCAGCAGCTTAGCGCGGGGGGATACGCAGTATTTT
NA	TRBV15	TRBD1	TRBJ2-5	CATSRGGTGGQETQYF	TGTGCCACCAGCAGGGGGGGTACAGGGGGACAAGAGACCCAGTACTTC
NA	TRBV12-5	NA	TRBJ2-3	CASGSPGLYF	TGTGCTAGTGGTTCCCCCGGACTGTATTTT
NA	TRBV4-1	TRBD1	TRBJ1-2	CASSQVGQGGSGYTF	TGCGCCAGCAGCCAAGTCGGACAGGGAGGATCTGGCTACACCTTC
NA	TRBV28	NA	TRBJ1-2	CASTLGISNYGYTF	TGTGCCAGCACCTTAGGGATCAGTAACTATGGCTACACCTTC
NA	TRBV30	NA	TRBJ1-3	CAWTVDRVGDSGNTIYF	TGTGCCTGGACTGTGGATAGGGTGGGAGACTCTGGAAACACCATATATTTT
once	TRBV9	NA	TRBJ2-2	CASSEGGDTGELFF	TGTGCCAGCAGCGAGGGGGGGGACACCGGGGAGCTGTTTTTT
NA	TRBV9	NA	TRBJ2-2	CASSADPFRFGELFF	TGTGCCAGCAGCGCAGACCCCTTTCGTTTCGGGGAGCTGTTTTTT
NA	TRBV2	TRBD1	TRBJ1-4	CASREDRVQEKLFF	TGTGCCAGCAGGGAGGACAGGGTACAAGAAAAACTGTTTTTT
NA	TRBV14	TRBD2	TRBJ2-3	CASSQDIGGGAYETQYF	TGTGCCAGCAGCCAAGATATCGGCGGGGGGGCCTATGAAACGCAGTATTTT
NA	TRBV25-1	NA	TRBJ2-4	CASKRTRGKNIQYF	TGTGCCAGCAAACGGACCAGGGGCAAAAACATTCAGTACTTC
NA	TRBV29-1	TRBD1	TRBJ2-1	CSAKGTGKAYNEQFF	TGCAGCGCCAAAGGGACAGGGAAGGCCTACAATGAGCAGTTCTTC
NA	TRBV27	TRBD2	TRBJ2-1	CASSLSSGGAFNEQFF	TGTGCCAGCAGTTTATCGAGCGGGGGGGCCTTCAATGAGCAGTTCTTC
NA	TRBV27	TRBD2	TRBJ2-4	CASSLRGGLGSSAKNIQYF	TGTGCCAGCAGTTTACGGGGGGGGCTTGGTTCTTCTGCCAAAAACATTCAGTACTTC
NA	TRBV7-6	TRBD2	TRBJ2-7	CASSKGLAGASGYEQYF	TGTGCCAGCAGCAAGGGACTAGCGGGGGCCTCTGGCTACGAGCAGTACTTC
NA	TRBV27	TRBD2	TRBJ2-3	CASSSPGLATFGQYF	TGTGCCAGCAGTTCGCCGGGACTAGCAACCTTCGGGCAGTATTTT
NA	TRBV6-1	TRBD1	TRBJ1-6	CASSALVTGTGNSPLHF	TGTGCCAGCAGTGCCCTAGTAACCGGGACAGGAAATTCACCCCTCCACTTT
NA	TRBV10-3	NA	TRBJ2-1	CAISESGKGAYNEQFF	TGTGCCATCAGTGAGTCGGGGAAAGGTGCCTACAATGAGCAGTTCTTC
NA	TRBV14	TRBD1	TRBJ2-2	CASSRSLGQGGTGELFF	TGTGCCAGCAGCCGATCACTCGGACAGGGTGGGACCGGGGAGCTGTTTTTT
NA	TRBV7-3	TRBD2	TRBJ2-5	CASSLELAGGQETQYF	TGTGCCAGCAGCTTAGAGCTAGCGGGAGGGCAAGAGACCCAGTACTTC
NA	TRBV7-9	NA	TRBJ2-2	CASSTTSRNTGELFF	TGTGCCAGCAGCACCACTAGCAGGAACACCGGGGAGCTGTTTTTT
NA	TRBV12-5	NA	TRBJ2-3	CASGDGTLSTDTQYF	TGTGCTAGTGGTGACGGGACTTTAAGCACAGATACGCAGTATTTT
NA	TRBV7-8	NA	TRBJ1-2	CASSSVKGYTF	TGTGCCAGCAGCTCCGTGAAAGGCTACACCTTC
NA	TRBV2	NA	TRBJ1-2	CASSEASFPTLNYGYTF	TGTGCCAGCAGTGAGGCCAGCTTCCCCACCCTTAACTATGGCTACACCTTC
NA	TRBV27	TRBD1	TRBJ1-3	CASRSGGVDSGNTIYF	TGTGCCAGCAGATCAGGGGGCGTAGACTCTGGAAACACCATATATTTT
NA	TRBV9	NA	TRBJ2-5	CASSSDEKETQYF	TGTGCCAGCAGCTCCGACGAAAAAGAGACCCAGTACTTC
NA	TRBV12-5	NA	TRBJ2-7	CASGLGQGLSYEQYF	TGTGCTAGTGGTTTGGGGCAGGGACTCTCCTACGAGCAGTACTTC
NA	TRBV6-1	NA	TRBJ1-4	CASSEGDLGGEKLFF	TGTGCCAGCAGTGAAGGCGACCTAGGGGGTGAAAAACTGTTTTTT
NA	TRBV11-3	TRBD1	TRBJ2-5	CASSKGGGQGAQETQYF	TGTGCCAGCAGCAAAGGAGGCGGACAGGGGGCCCAAGAGACCCAGTACTTC
NA	TRBV23-1	NA	TRBJ1-6	CARMTFLTLHF	TGCGCCAGAATGACATTTCTGACCCTCCACTTT
few	TRBV10-2	NA	TRBJ2-7	CASQLMTNSYEQYF	TGCGCCAGCCAACTGATGACTAACTCCTACGAGCAGTACTTC
once	TRBV9	TRBD2	TRBJ2-2	CASSAAGVETGELFF	TGTGCCAGCAGCGCCGCGGGGGTGGAAACCGGGGAGCTGTTTTTT
NA	TRBV7-3	NA	TRBJ2-1	CASSLGPGSYNEQFF	TGTGCCAGCAGCTTAGGTCCTGGCTCCTACAATGAGCAGTTCTTC